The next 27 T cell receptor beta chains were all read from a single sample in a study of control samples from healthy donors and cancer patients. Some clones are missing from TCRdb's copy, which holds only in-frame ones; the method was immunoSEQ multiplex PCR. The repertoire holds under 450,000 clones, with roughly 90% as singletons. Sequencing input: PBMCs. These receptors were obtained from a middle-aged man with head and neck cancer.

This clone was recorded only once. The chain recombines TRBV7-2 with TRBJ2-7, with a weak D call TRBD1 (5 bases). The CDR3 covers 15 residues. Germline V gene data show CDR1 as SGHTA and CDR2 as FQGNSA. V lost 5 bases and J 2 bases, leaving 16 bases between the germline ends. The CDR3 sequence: CASSRDSTGPYEQYF. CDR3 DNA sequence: TGTGCCAGCAGCCGTGACAGTACAGGTCCCTACGAGCAGTACTTC.

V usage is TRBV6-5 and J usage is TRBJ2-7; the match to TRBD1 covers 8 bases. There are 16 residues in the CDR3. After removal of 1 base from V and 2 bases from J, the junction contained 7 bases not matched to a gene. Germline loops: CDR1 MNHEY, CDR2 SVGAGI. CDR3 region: CASSYYAGGYPYEQYF. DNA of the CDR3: TGTGCCAGCAGTTACTACGCAGGGGGCTACCCCTACGAGCAGTACTTC.

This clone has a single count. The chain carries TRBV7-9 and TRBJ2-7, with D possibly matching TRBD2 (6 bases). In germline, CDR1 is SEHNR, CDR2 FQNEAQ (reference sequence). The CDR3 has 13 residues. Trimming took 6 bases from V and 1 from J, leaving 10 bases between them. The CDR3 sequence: CASSYGTSYEQYF. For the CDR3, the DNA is TGTGCCAGCAGTTACGGGACTTCCTACGAGCAGTACTTC.

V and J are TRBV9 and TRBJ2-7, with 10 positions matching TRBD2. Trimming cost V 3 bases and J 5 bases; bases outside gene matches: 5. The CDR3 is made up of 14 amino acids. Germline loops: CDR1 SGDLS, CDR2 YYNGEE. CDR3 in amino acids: CASSEAGGPNEQYF. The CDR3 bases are TGTGCCAGCAGCGAAGCGGGAGGGCCGAACGAGCAGTACTTC.

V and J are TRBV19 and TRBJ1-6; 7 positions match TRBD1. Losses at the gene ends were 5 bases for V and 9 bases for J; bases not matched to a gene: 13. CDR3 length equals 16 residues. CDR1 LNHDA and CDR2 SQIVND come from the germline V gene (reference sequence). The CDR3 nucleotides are TGTGCCAGTAGTGTTTACAGGGGTGATCTAAGTTCACCCCTCCACTTT. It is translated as CASSVYRGDLSSPLHF.

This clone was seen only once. CDR3: CASSLPGQETQYF. CDR3 bases: TGTGCCAGCAGCTTGCCAGGCCAAGAGACCCAGTACTTC. The rearrangement uses TRBV5-6 and TRBJ2-5; D ambiguous. Trimming removed 1 base from V and 1 base from J, with 5 bases in between. The CDR3 runs to 13 residues. From germline, CDR1 is SGHDT and CDR2 YYEEEE.

Written as DNA, the CDR3 is TGTGCCAGCAGCTTCCCCCAGGGGGCTCGGGCTATGGAGCAGTACTTC. Its protein is CASSFPQGARAMEQYF. The chain couples TRBV5-5 to TRBJ2-7; 8 bases align to TRBD1. The V gene end was trimmed by 2 bases and the J gene end by 7 bases; junction bases not matched to a gene: 14. The CDR3 covers 16 residues. Germline CDR1 is SGHKS and CDR2 is YYEKEE (reference sequence).

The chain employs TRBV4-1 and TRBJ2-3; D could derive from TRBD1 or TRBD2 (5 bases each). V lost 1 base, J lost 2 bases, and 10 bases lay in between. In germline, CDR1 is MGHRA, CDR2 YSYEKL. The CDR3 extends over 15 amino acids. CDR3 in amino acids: CASSQGFGATDTQYF. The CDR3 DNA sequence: TGCGCCAGCAGCCAAGGTTTCGGGGCCACAGATACGCAGTATTTT.

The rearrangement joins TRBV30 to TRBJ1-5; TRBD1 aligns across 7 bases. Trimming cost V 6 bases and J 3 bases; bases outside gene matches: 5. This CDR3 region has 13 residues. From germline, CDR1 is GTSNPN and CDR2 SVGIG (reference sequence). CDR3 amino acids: CACRGQPNQPQHF. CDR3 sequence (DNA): TGTGCCTGCCGGGGACAGCCCAATCAGCCCCAGCATTTT.

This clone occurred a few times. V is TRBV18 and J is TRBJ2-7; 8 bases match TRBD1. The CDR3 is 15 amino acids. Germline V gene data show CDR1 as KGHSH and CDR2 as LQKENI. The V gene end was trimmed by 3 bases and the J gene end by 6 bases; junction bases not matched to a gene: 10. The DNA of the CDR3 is TGTGCCAGCTCACCGGGGGCGGACAGGGCCCCCGAGCAGTACTTC. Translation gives CASSPGADRAPEQYF.

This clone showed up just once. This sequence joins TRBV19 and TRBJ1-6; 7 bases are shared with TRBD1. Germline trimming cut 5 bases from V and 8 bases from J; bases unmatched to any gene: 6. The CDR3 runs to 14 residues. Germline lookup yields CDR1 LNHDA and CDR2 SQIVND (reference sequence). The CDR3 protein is CASSSRDSYSPLHF. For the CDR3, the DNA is TGTGCCAGTAGTTCCCGGGACAGTTATTCACCCCTCCACTTT.

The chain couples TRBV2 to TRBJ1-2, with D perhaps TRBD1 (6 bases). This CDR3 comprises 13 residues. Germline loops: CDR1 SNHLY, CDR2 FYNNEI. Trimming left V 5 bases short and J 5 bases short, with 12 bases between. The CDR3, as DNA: TGTGCCAGCAGTCTACAGGGATCTTATGGCTACACCTTC. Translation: CASSLQGSYGYTF.

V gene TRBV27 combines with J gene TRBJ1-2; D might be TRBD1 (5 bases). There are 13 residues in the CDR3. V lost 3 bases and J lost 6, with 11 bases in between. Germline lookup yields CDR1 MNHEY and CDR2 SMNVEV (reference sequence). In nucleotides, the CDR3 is TGTGCCAGCAGTTTGCGGGAAGGGGATGGCTACACCTTC. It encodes CASSLREGDGYTF.

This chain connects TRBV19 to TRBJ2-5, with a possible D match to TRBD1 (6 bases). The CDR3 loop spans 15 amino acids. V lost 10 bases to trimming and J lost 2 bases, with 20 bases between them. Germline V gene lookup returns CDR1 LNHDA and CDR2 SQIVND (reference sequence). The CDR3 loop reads CATGVGAAGQETQYF. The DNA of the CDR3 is TGTGCCACCGGCGTGGGGGCGGCTGGGCAAGAGACCCAGTACTTC.

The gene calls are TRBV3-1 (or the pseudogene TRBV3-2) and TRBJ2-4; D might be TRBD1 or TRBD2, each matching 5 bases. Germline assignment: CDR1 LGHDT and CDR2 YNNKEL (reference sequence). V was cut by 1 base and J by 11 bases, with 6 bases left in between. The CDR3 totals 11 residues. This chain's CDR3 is CASSQGGVQYF. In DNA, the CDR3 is TGTGCCAGCAGCCAAGGAGGGGTTCAGTACTTC.

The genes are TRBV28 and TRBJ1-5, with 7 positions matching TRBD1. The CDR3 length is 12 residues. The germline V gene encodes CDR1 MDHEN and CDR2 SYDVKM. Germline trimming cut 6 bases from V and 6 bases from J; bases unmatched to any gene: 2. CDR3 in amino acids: CASRTGFQPQHF. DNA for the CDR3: TGTGCCAGCAGGACAGGGTTTCAGCCCCAGCATTTT. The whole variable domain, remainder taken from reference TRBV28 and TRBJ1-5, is DVKVTQSSRYLVKRTGEKVFLECVQDMDHENMFWYRQDPGLGLRLIYFSYDVKMKEKGDIPEGYSVSREKKERFSLILESASTNQTSMYLCASRTGFQPQHFGDGTRLSIL.

CDR3 loop: CASSSLPAGEQFF. The CDR3 DNA sequence: TGTGCCAGCAGCTCCCTCCCCGCGGGTGAGCAGTTCTTC. The rearrangement uses TRBV7-3 and TRBJ2-1; TRBD2 is a possible D gene (5 bases). V lost 4 bases and J 9 bases, leaving 13 bases between the germline ends. The CDR3 is made up of 13 amino acids. The germline gives CDR1 SGHTA, CDR2 FQGTGA.

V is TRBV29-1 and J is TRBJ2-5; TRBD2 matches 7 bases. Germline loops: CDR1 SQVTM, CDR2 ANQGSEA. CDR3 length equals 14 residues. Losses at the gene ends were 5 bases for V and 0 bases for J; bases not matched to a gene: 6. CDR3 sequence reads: CSVRASGNQETQYF. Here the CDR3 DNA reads TGCAGCGTTCGGGCTAGCGGCAACCAAGAGACCCAGTACTTC.

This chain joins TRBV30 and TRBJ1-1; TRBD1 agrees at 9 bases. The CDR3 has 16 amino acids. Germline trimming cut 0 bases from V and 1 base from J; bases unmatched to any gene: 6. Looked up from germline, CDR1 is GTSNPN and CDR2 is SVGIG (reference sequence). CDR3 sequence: CAWSVRGTGKNTEAFF. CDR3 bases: TGTGCCTGGAGTGTAAGAGGGACAGGGAAGAACACTGAAGCTTTCTTT. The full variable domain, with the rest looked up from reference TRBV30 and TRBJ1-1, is SQTIHQWPATLVQPVGSPLSLECTVEGTSNPNLYWYRQAAGRGLQLLFYSVGIGQISSEVPQNLSASRPQDRQFILSSKKLLLSDSGFYLCAWSVRGTGKNTEAFFGQGTRLTVV.

The CDR3 DNA follows: TGCGCCAGCAGCCCCATCCCGAACACCGGGGAGCTGTTTTTT. It encodes CASSPIPNTGELFF. The gene calls are TRBV5-1 and TRBJ2-2; D is ambiguous. Per germline, CDR1 SGHRS and CDR2 YFSETQ. The CDR3 covers 14 residues. Trimming stripped 4 bases from V and 0 bases from J, with 7 bases between.

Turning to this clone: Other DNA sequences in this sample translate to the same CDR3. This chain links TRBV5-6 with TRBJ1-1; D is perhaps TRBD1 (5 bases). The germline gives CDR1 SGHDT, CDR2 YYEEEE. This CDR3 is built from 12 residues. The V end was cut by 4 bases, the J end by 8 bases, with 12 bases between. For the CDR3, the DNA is TGTGCCAGCAGCCGCACAGGCCCAGAAGCTTTCTTT. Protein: CASSRTGPEAFF.

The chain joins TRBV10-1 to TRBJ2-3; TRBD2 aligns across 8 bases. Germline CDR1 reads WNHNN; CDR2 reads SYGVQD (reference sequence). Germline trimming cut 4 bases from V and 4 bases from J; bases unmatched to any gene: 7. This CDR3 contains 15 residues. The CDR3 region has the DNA TGCGCCAGCAGTGGGACTAGCCCAGTTTCAGATACGCAGTATTTT. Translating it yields CASSGTSPVSDTQYF.

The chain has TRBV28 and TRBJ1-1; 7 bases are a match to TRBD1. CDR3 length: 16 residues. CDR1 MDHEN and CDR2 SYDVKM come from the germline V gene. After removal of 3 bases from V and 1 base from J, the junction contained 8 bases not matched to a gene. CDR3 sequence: CASSFTGTATNTEAFF. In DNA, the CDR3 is TGTGCCAGCAGTTTTACAGGGACAGCGACGAACACTGAAGCTTTCTTT.

DNA of the CDR3: TGCGCCAGCAGCAGACCGGGACAGGAATACGAGCAGTACTTC. Amino acid sequence: CASSRPGQEYEQYF. The V gene is TRBV5-1, the J gene TRBJ2-7, with 8 bases fitting TRBD1. This CDR3 has 14 residues. With 4 bases clipped from V and 4 bases from J, the junction kept 7 bases outside the gene matches. Germline V gene lookup returns CDR1 SGHRS and CDR2 YFSETQ.

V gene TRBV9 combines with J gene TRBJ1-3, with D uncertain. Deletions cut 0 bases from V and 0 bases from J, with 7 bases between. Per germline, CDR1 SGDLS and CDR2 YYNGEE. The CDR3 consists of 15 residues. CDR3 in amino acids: CASSVGRSSGNTIYF. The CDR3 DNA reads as TGTGCCAGCAGCGTAGGTCGAAGCTCTGGAAACACCATATATTTT.

The CDR3 here is CASSPPPRGNNEQFF. DNA for the CDR3: TGTGCCAGCAGCCCTCCTCCCCGGGGGAACAATGAGCAGTTCTTC. The J gene is TRBJ2-1, the V gene TRBV5-4; D might be TRBD2 (6 bases). The CDR3 runs to 15 residues. Germline CDR1 SGHNT, CDR2 YYREEE (reference sequence). Trimming stripped 4 bases from V and 5 bases from J, with 16 bases between.

The chain's CDR3 is CSVAPTGNYGYTF. In nucleotides, the CDR3 is TGCAGCGTTGCCCCCACCGGCAACTATGGCTACACCTTC. The chain links TRBV29-1 to TRBJ1-2; D remains ambiguous. From germline, CDR1 is SQVTM and CDR2 ANQGSEA. Between the trimmed V and J ends, which lost 4 bases and 2 bases, there was a span of 11 bases. There are 13 residues in the CDR3.